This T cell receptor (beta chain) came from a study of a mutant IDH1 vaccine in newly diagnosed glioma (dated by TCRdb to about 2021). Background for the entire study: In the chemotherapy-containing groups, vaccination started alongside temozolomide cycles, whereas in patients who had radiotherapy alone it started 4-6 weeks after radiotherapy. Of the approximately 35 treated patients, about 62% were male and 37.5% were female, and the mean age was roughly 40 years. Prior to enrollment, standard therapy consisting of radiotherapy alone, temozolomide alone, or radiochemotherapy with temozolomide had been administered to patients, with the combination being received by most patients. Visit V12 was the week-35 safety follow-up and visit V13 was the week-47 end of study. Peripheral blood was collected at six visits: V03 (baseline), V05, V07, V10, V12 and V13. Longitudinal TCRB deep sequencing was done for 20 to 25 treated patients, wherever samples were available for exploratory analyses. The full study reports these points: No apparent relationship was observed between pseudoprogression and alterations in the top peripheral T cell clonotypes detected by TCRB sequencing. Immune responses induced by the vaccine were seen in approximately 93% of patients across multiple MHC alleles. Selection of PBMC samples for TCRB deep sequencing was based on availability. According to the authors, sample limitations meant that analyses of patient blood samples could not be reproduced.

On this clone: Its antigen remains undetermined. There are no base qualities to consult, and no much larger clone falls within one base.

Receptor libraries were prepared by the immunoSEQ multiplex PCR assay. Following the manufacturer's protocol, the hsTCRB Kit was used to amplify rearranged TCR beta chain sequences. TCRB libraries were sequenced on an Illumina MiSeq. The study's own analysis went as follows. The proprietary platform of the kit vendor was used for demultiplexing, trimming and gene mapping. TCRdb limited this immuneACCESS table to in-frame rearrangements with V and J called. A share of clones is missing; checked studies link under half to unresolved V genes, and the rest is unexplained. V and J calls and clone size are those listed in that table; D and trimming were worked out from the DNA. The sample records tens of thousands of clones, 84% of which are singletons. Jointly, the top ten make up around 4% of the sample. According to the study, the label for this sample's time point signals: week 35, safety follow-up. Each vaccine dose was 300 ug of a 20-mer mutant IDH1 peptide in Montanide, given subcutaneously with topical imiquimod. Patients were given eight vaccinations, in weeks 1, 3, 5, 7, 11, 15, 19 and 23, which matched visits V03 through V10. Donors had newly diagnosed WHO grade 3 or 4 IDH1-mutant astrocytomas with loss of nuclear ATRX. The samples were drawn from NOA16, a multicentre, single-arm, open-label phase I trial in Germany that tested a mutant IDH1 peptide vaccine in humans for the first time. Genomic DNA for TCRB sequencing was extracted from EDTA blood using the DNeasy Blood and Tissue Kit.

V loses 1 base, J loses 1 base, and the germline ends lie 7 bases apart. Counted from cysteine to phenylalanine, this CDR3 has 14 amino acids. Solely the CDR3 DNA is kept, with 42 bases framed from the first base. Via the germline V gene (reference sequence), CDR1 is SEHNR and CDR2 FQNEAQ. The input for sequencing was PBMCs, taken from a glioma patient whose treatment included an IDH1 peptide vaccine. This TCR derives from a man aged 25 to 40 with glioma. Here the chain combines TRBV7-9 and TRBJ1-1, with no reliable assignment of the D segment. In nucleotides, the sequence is TGTGCCAGCAGCTTAGTGTCGGGGAACACTGAAGCTTTCTTT. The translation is CASSLVSGNTEAFF.